One and the same sample provided the 11 T cell receptor beta chains below, sequenced in a study of blood T cell repertoires in COVID-19. Assay used: immunoSEQ multiplex PCR; TCRdb lists only in-frame clones, some missing. In the table there are about 280,000 clones, roughly 85% of which are singletons. Sequencing was done on a sample of peripheral blood. The receptors come from a man between 45 and 60 years old with active or convalescent COVID-19.

V and J are TRBV5-1 and TRBJ2-1; 7 bases map to TRBD2. The V gene's germline CDR1 is SGHRS and CDR2 YFSETQ. This CDR3 spans 16 amino acids. Losses at the gene ends were 3 bases for V and 4 bases for J; bases not matched to a gene: 10. CDR3 sequence: CASSSLGGSSYNEQFF. As DNA, the CDR3 is TGCGCCAGCAGCTCCCTGGGCGGGAGTTCATACAATGAGCAGTTCTTC.

This clone has just one count. The rearrangement links TRBV18 to TRBJ2-7, with 9 nucleotides matching TRBD1. The V segment lost 6 bases and the J segment 3 bases; nucleotides outside the gene matches: 9. Germline V lookup: CDR1 KGHSH, CDR2 LQKENI. This CDR3 comprises 15 residues. CDR3 nucleotide sequence: TGTGCCAGCTCCCTCCGGGGACAGGGTTACTACGAGCAGTACTTC. This gives the protein CASSLRGQGYYEQYF. Full variable domain (outside the CDR3, taken from reference TRBV18 and TRBJ2-7): NAGVMQNPRHLVRRRGQEARLRCSPMKGHSHVYWYRQLPEEGLKFMVYLQKENIIDESGMPKERFSAEFPKEGPSILRIQQVVRGDSAAYFCASSLRGQGYYEQYFGPGTRLTVT.

The chain couples TRBV28 to TRBJ1-3; D might be TRBD1 (6 bases). Trimming took off 2 bases at V and 4 bases at J, with 15 bases between the two ends. From germline, CDR1 is MDHEN and CDR2 SYDVKM. The CDR3 totals 16 residues. The CDR3 DNA reads as TGTGCCAGCAGTTTAGGGGGAACAGGGCCCGGAAACACCATATATTTT. This translates into CASSLGGTGPGNTIYF. Full variable domain (rest looked up from reference TRBV28 and TRBJ1-3): DVKVTQSSRYLVKRTGEKVFLECVQDMDHENMFWYRQDPGLGLRLIYFSYDVKMKEKGDIPEGYSVSREKKERFSLILESASTNQTSMYLCASSLGGTGPGNTIYFGEGSWLTVV.

The J gene is TRBJ2-1, the V gene TRBV19, with 8 nucleotides matching TRBD2. CDR3 length: 19 residues. Losses at the gene ends were 0 bases for V and 5 bases for J; bases not matched to a gene: 15. CDR1 and CDR2 (germline): LNHDA, SQIVND (reference sequence). The CDR3: CASSIETGTSKPSDNEQFF. The CDR3 DNA follows: TGTGCCAGTAGTATAGAGACGGGGACTAGTAAACCCTCGGACAATGAGCAGTTCTTC.

This chain links TRBV7-2 with TRBJ2-3, with 8 bases aligning to TRBD2. This CDR3 spans 18 amino acids. With 4 bases clipped from V and 0 bases from J, the junction kept 12 bases outside the gene matches. CDR1 and CDR2 from the germline V gene are SGHTA and FQGNSA. CDR3 nucleotide sequence: TGTGCCAGCAGCTCCCGCCCCGTAGCGGGAACTAGCACAGATACGCAGTATTTT. Encoded protein: CASSSRPVAGTSTDTQYF. Together with reference TRBV7-2 and TRBJ2-3, the CDR3 gives the full variable domain: GAGVSQSPSNKVTEKGKDVELRCDPISGHTALYWYRQSLGQGLEFLIYFQGNSAPDKSGLPSDRFSAERTGGSVSTLTIQRTQQEDSAVYLCASSSRPVAGTSTDTQYFGPGTRLTVL.

This clone has more than one count but fewer than ten. This rearrangement joins TRBV5-4 to TRBJ2-6; D gene ambiguous. CDR3 size: 14 residues. Germline V gene sequence: CDR1 SGHNT, CDR2 YYREEE (reference sequence). Trimming shortened V by 1 base and J by 2 bases, and 4 bases separated the two germline ends. The CDR3 DNA follows: TGTGCCAGCAGCTTGCGAGCTGGGGCCAACGTCCTGACTTTC. Amino acids: CASSLRAGANVLTF.

As concerns this clone: The sample holds other DNA sequences that translate to the same CDR3. V is TRBV27 and J is TRBJ1-1; D possibly corresponds to TRBD1 (5 bases). The CDR3 consists of 13 residues. The germline gives CDR1 MNHEY, CDR2 SMNVEV (reference sequence). The V end lost 3 bases, the J end lost 1 base, and 6 bases lay between the germline ends. The CDR3, as DNA: TGTGCCAGCAGTTTGGGGGGGAACACTGAAGCTTTCTTT. This gives the protein CASSLGGNTEAFF.

J is TRBJ1-5 and V is TRBV3-1 (or the pseudogene TRBV3-2); tentative D call: TRBD1 (5 bases). This CDR3 is 14 amino acids long. V was shortened by 1 base and J by 4 bases, with 8 bases between the two germline ends. The V gene's germline CDR1 is LGHDT and CDR2 YNNKEL (reference sequence). CDR3 residues: CASSQGAGNQPQHF. The CDR3 DNA reads TGTGCCAGCAGCCAAGGCGCAGGGAATCAGCCCCAGCATTTT.

J is TRBJ2-2 and V is TRBV21-1; TRBD2 was called by the table and not checked on the DNA. TRBV21-1 is termed a pseudogene. This CDR3 region has 12 residues. The CDR3 bases are TGTGCCACCAGGGGAGAGTGTGGGGAGCTGTTTTTT. Protein: CATRGECGELFF.

The V and J genes are TRBV10-1 and TRBJ2-7; D gene ambiguous. The ends were cut back, 7 bases at V and 3 bases at J, with 16 bases in the middle. This CDR3 has 14 residues. Looked up from germline, CDR1 is WNHNN and CDR2 is SYGVQD (reference sequence). The CDR3 DNA is TGCGCCAGCAAGTGGCGAGACTTATACTACGAGCAGTACTTC. Amino acid sequence: CASKWRDLYYEQYF.

The CDR3 bases are TGTGCCAGCAGCTTGGACAGCGATAATTCACCCCTCCACTTT. It codes for CASSLDSDNSPLHF. This chain links TRBV7-9 with TRBJ1-6, with D possibly TRBD1 on 6 matching bases. The CDR3 contains 14 residues. V lost 3 bases and J 5 bases, leaving 8 bases between the germline ends. Per the germline V gene, CDR1 is SEHNR and CDR2 is FQNEAQ (reference sequence).